These 26 T cell receptor beta chains share one sample of origin, sequenced in a study of cytomegalovirus exposure and HLA in healthy donors. PCR was performed using 60 Vbeta and 13 Jbeta primers. Profiling relied on immunoSEQ multiplex PCR, and the TCRdb table lists in-frame clones only, not all of them. This sample has 100,000 or so clones, with 60% to 80% found just once. The sequenced material came from PBMCs. Receptor source: a woman between 40 and 55 years old in good health and CMV-seropositive.

The chain uses TRBV5-4 and TRBJ1-2; 10 nucleotides line up with TRBD1. V gave up 3 bases and J gave up 4 bases; unmatched junction bases: 3. The germline V gene has CDR1 SGHNT and CDR2 YYREEE (reference sequence). This CDR3 is 14 amino acids long. CDR3 residues: CASSSGQGFYGYTF. The CDR3 DNA reads as TGTGCCAGCAGCTCGGGACAGGGGTTCTATGGCTACACCTTC.

This clone was counted once. This chain connects TRBV27 to TRBJ2-7; 11 bases align to TRBD1. Trimming at V came to 5 bases and at J to 4 bases, leaving 10 bases not matched to a gene. CDR3 size: 16 residues. Germline V lookup: CDR1 MNHEY, CDR2 SMNVEV (reference sequence). CDR3 in amino acids: CASSPLSDRGLYEQYF. DNA of the CDR3: TGTGCCAGCAGTCCATTATCGGACAGGGGGCTATACGAGCAGTACTTC.

V usage is TRBV4-1 and J usage is TRBJ1-5; D possibly corresponds to TRBD1 (6 bases). V lost 3 bases and J lost 3, with 12 bases in between. Germline V gene lookup returns CDR1 MGHRA and CDR2 YSYEKL. The CDR3 loop spans 15 amino acids. As DNA, the CDR3 is TGCGCCAGCAGCCAGATACAGGGCTACAATCAGCCCCAGCATTTT. Protein product: CASSQIQGYNQPQHF.

CDR3 loop: CASMTGQPQHF. The CDR3 nucleotides are TGTGCCAGCATGACAGGTCAGCCCCAGCATTTT. V is TRBV6-1 and J is TRBJ1-5; tentatively, D is TRBD1 (6 bases). CDR1 is MNHNS and CDR2 is SASEGT in the germline V gene. The CDR3 covers 11 residues. V lost 7 bases to trimming and J lost 6 bases, with 7 bases between them.

The CDR3 here is CAISESRSGGYTF. The CDR3 region has the DNA TGTGCCATCAGTGAGTCGAGGTCTGGGGGCTACACCTTC. The chain couples TRBV10-3 to TRBJ1-2; no clear D gene. Trimming took 0 bases from V and 8 from J, leaving 10 bases between them. Germline V gene data show CDR1 as ENHRY and CDR2 as SYGVKD. This CDR3 comprises 13 residues.

V and J are TRBV28 and TRBJ2-7, with 10 bases identical to TRBD1. V was pared by 2 bases and J by 2 bases, with 3 bases of the junction left unmatched. The CDR3 is 15 residues long. The V gene's germline CDR1 is MDHEN and CDR2 SYDVKM. The CDR3 reads CASSLPGTGAYEQYF. The CDR3 DNA reads as TGTGCCAGCAGTTTACCCGGGACAGGGGCCTACGAGCAGTACTTC.

The chain has TRBV18 and TRBJ1-3; 8 positions match TRBD1. This CDR3 is 16 amino acids long. V trimming: 6 bases; J trimming: 0 bases; junction bases outside the gene matches: 7. From germline, CDR1 is KGHSH and CDR2 LQKENI. The CDR3 is CASSTFTGGSGNTIYF. The CDR3, as DNA: TGTGCCAGCTCGACCTTCACAGGGGGCTCTGGAAACACCATATATTTT.

This clone was seen only once. The rearrangement links TRBV18 to TRBJ2-2, with TRBD1 as a possible D gene (5 bases). CDR1 and CDR2 from the germline V gene are KGHSH and LQKENI. Deletions cut 2 bases from V and 1 base from J, with 11 bases between. This CDR3 has 16 residues. For the CDR3, the DNA is TGTGCCAGCTCACCAATGGACAAGTTGAACACCGGGGAGCTGTTTTTT. Its protein is CASSPMDKLNTGELFF.

This chain joins TRBV5-4 and TRBJ2-5; TRBD2 aligns across 7 bases. The ends lost 0 bases at V and 3 bases at J; junction bases unmatched: 5. The CDR3 spans 15 residues. Germline assignment: CDR1 SGHNT and CDR2 YYREEE (reference sequence). CDR3 amino acids: CASSLGASGEETQYF. In DNA, the CDR3 is TGTGCCAGCAGCTTGGGCGCTAGCGGTGAAGAGACCCAGTACTTC.

This clone was picked up one time. The gene calls are TRBV7-9 and TRBJ2-5; tentatively, D is TRBD1 (5 bases). The J call may be incorrect, as the DNA end agrees better with TRBJ2-7. In germline, CDR1 is SEHNR, CDR2 FQNEAQ (reference sequence). The CDR3 contains 15 residues. CDR3 DNA: TGTGCCAGCAGCTTAGGAGTAGGCCAGGGCTACGAGCAGTACTTC. This codes for CASSLGVGQGYEQYF.

V and J are TRBV9 and TRBJ1-1; D is ambiguous. The CDR3 spans 15 residues. The germline V gene has CDR1 SGDLS and CDR2 YYNGEE. Trimming removed 0 bases from V and 3 bases from J, with 12 bases in between. The CDR3 DNA follows: TGTGCCAGCAGCGTAGATGGAGGGTCGGACACTGAAGCTTTCTTT. It is translated as CASSVDGGSDTEAFF. Full variable domain (outside the CDR3, taken from reference TRBV9 and TRBJ1-1): DSGVTQTPKHLITATGQRVTLRCSPRSGDLSVYWYQQSLDQGLQFLIQYYNGEERAKGNILERFSAQQFPDLHSELNLSSLELGDSALYFCASSVDGGSDTEAFFGQGTRLTVV.

J is TRBJ2-5 and V is TRBV6-1, with D tentatively TRBD2 (6 bases). The tail of the sequence fits TRBJ2-7 better, so the J call may be wrong. This CDR3 comprises 14 residues. The germline V gene encodes CDR1 MNHNS and CDR2 SASEGT. The CDR3 spells CASSATGTLYEQYF. CDR3 DNA: TGTGCCAGCAGTGCCACCGGGACTCTCTACGAGCAGTACTTC.

The chain combines TRBV7-2 with TRBJ2-3; TRBD2 matches at 8 bases. With 8 bases clipped from V and 2 bases from J, the junction kept 9 bases outside the gene matches. The CDR3 runs 15 residues. Per germline, CDR1 SGHTA and CDR2 FQGNSA. CDR3 coding DNA: TGTGCCAGCTTCATTAGCGGGGAAATCACAGATACGCAGTATTTT. Translation: CASFISGEITDTQYF.

This clone was observed a handful of times. This chain joins TRBV7-2 and TRBJ1-5; D uncertain. CDR1 is SGHTA and CDR2 is FQGNSA in the germline V gene. This CDR3 is 12 amino acids long. Deletions cut 4 bases from V and 3 bases from J, with 4 bases between. CDR3 residues: CASSYNNQPQHF. CDR3 in DNA: TGTGCCAGCAGCTATAACAATCAGCCCCAGCATTTT.

This clone was counted a single time. This rearrangement joins TRBV2 to TRBJ1-5; 9 bases are a match to TRBD1. V shed 6 bases, J shed 2 bases, and the junction held 5 bases outside the gene matches. The germline CDR1 and CDR2 sequences are SNHLY and FYNNEI. CDR3 length equals 15 residues. CDR3 loop: CASSRQGGGNQPQHF. The CDR3 region has the DNA TGTGCCAGCAGCCGACAGGGGGGGGGCAATCAGCCCCAGCATTTT.

J is TRBJ2-5 and V is TRBV7-2; 11 bases map to TRBD2. The J segment lost 5 bases and the V segment lost 6 bases, leaving 14 bases of the junction unmatched. From germline, CDR1 is SGHTA and CDR2 FQGNSA. This CDR3 is 17 amino acids long. The CDR3 coding sequence is TGTGCCAGCAGTTTTGACCCACCCGCTAGCGGGAGGGAGACCCAGTACTTC. The encoded protein is CASSFDPPASGRETQYF.

The rearrangement uses TRBV5-5 and TRBJ1-1; 7 bases are a match to TRBD1. This CDR3 is 13 amino acids long. The V segment lost 5 bases and the J segment 4 bases; nucleotides outside the gene matches: 5. Germline CDR1 and CDR2: SGHKS and YYEKEE (reference sequence). DNA of the CDR3: TGTGCCAGCAGTCTGACAGGGCTCACTGAAGCTTTCTTT. As protein: CASSLTGLTEAFF.

The rearrangement joins TRBV2 to TRBJ2-6; tentative D call: TRBD2 (6 bases). V dropped 8 bases and J dropped 2 bases, with 10 bases sitting between them. Germline CDR1 and CDR2: SNHLY and FYNNEI. The CDR3 runs to 14 residues. The CDR3 is CASLWGAGANVLTF. CDR3 coding DNA: TGTGCCAGCTTGTGGGGGGCTGGGGCCAACGTCCTGACTTTC.

This clone was observed a few times. The chain has TRBV28 and TRBJ2-3; 7 nucleotides line up with TRBD1. The CDR3 loop spans 15 amino acids. Germline V gives CDR1 MDHEN, CDR2 SYDVKM. The V segment lost 3 bases and the J segment 4 bases; nucleotides outside the gene matches: 7. The CDR3 bases are TGTGCCAGCAGTTTGGGTACAGGGGACCCAGATACGCAGTATTTT. It is translated as CASSLGTGDPDTQYF.

This chain uses TRBV6-5 with TRBJ1-4; D is perhaps TRBD1 (5 bases). The CDR3 spans 15 residues. Deletions cut 3 bases from V and 8 bases from J, with 16 bases between. CDR1 MNHEY and CDR2 SVGAGI come from the germline V gene. CDR3 sequence reads: CASSYRGGRGEKLFF. Written as DNA, the CDR3 is TGTGCCAGCAGTTATAGGGGAGGAAGAGGAGAAAAACTGTTTTTT.

The gene calls are TRBV27 and TRBJ1-2; no clear D. The CDR3 has 15 amino acids. V shed 2 bases and J shed 8 bases, with 18 bases lying between them. Per germline, CDR1 MNHEY and CDR2 SMNVEV (reference sequence). The CDR3 reads CASSLAFEANWGYTF. The CDR3, as DNA: TGTGCCAGCAGTTTAGCTTTCGAGGCAAACTGGGGCTACACCTTC.

The chain recombines TRBV7-2 with TRBJ2-1, with D tentatively TRBD1 (5 bases). The CDR3 spans 15 residues. The germline CDR1 and CDR2 sequences are SGHTA and FQGNSA. V gave up 5 bases and J gave up 2 bases, with 13 bases separating them. This CDR3 is CASSLSQGTYNEQFF. The DNA for the CDR3 is TGTGCCAGCAGCCTGAGCCAGGGCACCTACAATGAGCAGTTCTTC.

The chain employs TRBV11-1 and TRBJ2-3, with 9 nucleotides matching TRBD2. The germline V gene has CDR1 SGHAT and CDR2 FQDESV (reference sequence). This CDR3 is built from 16 residues. V lost 2 bases to trimming and J lost 3 bases; unmatched junction nucleotides: 6. CDR3 sequence reads: CASSLRLAGVTDTQYF. The CDR3 nucleotides are TGTGCCAGCAGCTTACGGTTAGCGGGGGTGACAGATACGCAGTATTTT.

Concerning this clone: One end of the junction fails to match germline, which may point to a read error. The gene calls are TRBV4-2 and TRBJ2-5; TRBD1 matches 9 bases. This CDR3 has 16 residues. From germline, CDR1 is LGHNA and CDR2 YNFKEQ. Here the CDR3 reads CASGQEGTGREETQYF. Written as DNA, the CDR3 is TGTGCCAGCGGCCAAGAGGGGACAGGGAGGGAAGAGACCCAGTACTTC.

To note about this clone: Compared with germline, one end of the junction differs, possibly owing to a read error. The chain is built from TRBV11-2 and TRBJ2-7; tentatively, D is TRBD1 (5 bases). This CDR3 is 11 amino acids long. Germline V gene sequence: CDR1 SGHAT, CDR2 FQNNGV. CDR3 sequence: CASSLGVGIHF. As DNA, the CDR3 is TGTGCCAGCAGCCTAGGGGTGGGCATTCACTTC.

The chain uses TRBV9 and TRBJ1-1; 10 nucleotides agree with TRBD1. Losses at the gene ends were 0 bases for V and 4 bases for J; bases not matched to a gene: 3. The CDR3 extends over 15 amino acids. Germline-derived CDR1 and CDR2 are SGDLS and YYNGEE. Written as DNA, the CDR3 is TGTGCCAGCAGCGTAGATGGACAGGGGGGCACTGAAGCTTTCTTT. It yields the protein CASSVDGQGGTEAFF.